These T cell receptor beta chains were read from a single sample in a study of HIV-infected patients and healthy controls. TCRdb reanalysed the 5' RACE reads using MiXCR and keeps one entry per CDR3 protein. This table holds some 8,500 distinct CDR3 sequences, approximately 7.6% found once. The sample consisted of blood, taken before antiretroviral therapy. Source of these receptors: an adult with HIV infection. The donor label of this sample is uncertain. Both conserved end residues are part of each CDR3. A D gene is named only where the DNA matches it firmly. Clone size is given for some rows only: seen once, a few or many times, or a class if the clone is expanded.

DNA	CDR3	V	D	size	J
TGTGCCAGCGCCGGAGACAGGGGGTACCCCCGCAATCAGCCCCAGCATTTT	CASAGDRGYPRNQPQHF	TRBV6-1	TRBD1	.	TRBJ1-5
TGCAGCGTTGATGGGAAAGGCCGAAACAATGAGCAGTTCTTC	CSVDGKGRNNEQFF	TRBV29-1	.	many	TRBJ2-1
TGCAGTGGGGATGCACCCGACTCCTACGAGCAGTACTTC	CSGDAPDSYEQYF	TRBV20-1	.	many	TRBJ2-7
TGTGCCAGCAGCTTCAGGGGAAGGGATGGCTACACCTTC	CASSFRGRDGYTF	TRBV7-6	.	.	TRBJ1-2
TGTGCCAGCAGACGGGACTACGAGCAGTACTTC	CASRRDYEQYF	TRBV6-5	.	.	TRBJ2-7
TGTGCCAGCAGCTTGGGGCAGCTGGGCTACTACGAGCAGTACTTC	CASSLGQLGYYEQYF	TRBV5-6	.	.	TRBJ2-7
TGTGCCAGCATTGGTAGCGGGCAGTACAATGAGCAGTTCTTC	CASIGSGQYNEQFF	TRBV28	TRBD2	many	TRBJ2-1
TGTGCCAGCAGCTCGACAGAGACCCAGTACTTC	CASSSTETQYF	TRBV11-2	.	many	TRBJ2-5
TGTGCCATTCTTCGACATTTTACCTGGACGGTGGGTACACAGCCCCAGCATTTT	CAILRHFTWTVGTQPQHF	TRBV6-5	.	many	TRBJ1-5
TGTGCCTGGGGGACAGCTAACTATGGCTACACCTTC	CAWGTANYGYTF	TRBV30	TRBD1	.	TRBJ1-2
TGTGCCATCAGTGATCCGGGACTAGCGGGAAACGAGCAGTACTTC	CAISDPGLAGNEQYF	TRBV10-3	TRBD2	many	TRBJ2-7
TGTGCCAGCAGTTTAGTACGGACGAATTACAATGAGCAGTTCTTC	CASSLVRTNYNEQFF	TRBV12-3/TRBV12-4	.	few	TRBJ2-1
TGTGCCAGCAGCCGAGAACAACTTGGCTCCGGGGAGCTGTTTTTT	CASSREQLGSGELFF	TRBV3-1	.	once	TRBJ2-2
TGCAGTGCTCCCCGGCAGGGTGTAACCTACGAGCAGTACTTC	CSAPRQGVTYEQYF	TRBV20-1	.	.	TRBJ2-7
TGCAGCGTTGGCAGCGGGAGTTCTGAGCAGTTCTTC	CSVGSGSSEQFF	TRBV29-1	TRBD2	few	TRBJ2-1
TGTGCCAGCAGTCCGACAGGGAAGGCTGGAAACACCATATATTTT	CASSPTGKAGNTIYF	TRBV25-1	TRBD1	many	TRBJ1-3
TGTGCCAGCAGTTTAGCGGCGTACAATGAGCAGTTCTTC	CASSLAAYNEQFF	TRBV27	.	.	TRBJ2-1
TGCAGTGCTGACCTTGGGCGGGGGAGTTTGGAGCAGTACTTC	CSADLGRGSLEQYF	TRBV20-1	TRBD2	many	TRBJ2-7
TGTGCCAGCAGTATCGTCCACTCTGGGGCCAACGTCCTGACTTTC	CASSIVHSGANVLTF	TRBV7-9	.	medium-sized	TRBJ2-6
TGTGCCAGCAGCCAAGAAACCAATGAGCAGTTCTTC	CASSQETNEQFF	TRBV14	.	few	TRBJ2-1
TGTGCTAGCAGCTTAGCTGCGGGAGGCGAGCAGTTCTTC	CASSLAAGGEQFF	TRBV7-7	TRBD2	medium-sized	TRBJ2-1
TGTGCCAGCAGTGGCTGGACCTCCTTTGGGGACACTGAAGCTTTCTTT	CASSGWTSFGDTEAFF	TRBV2	.	many	TRBJ1-1
TGTGCCATCAGTGAGTCTCGAACCGGGACAGGGGGCCTGAACACTGAAGCTTTCTTT	CAISESRTGTGGLNTEAFF	TRBV10-3	TRBD1	many	TRBJ1-1
TGTGCCAGCAGGGAAAGAGCCGGGACGTGGAATGAAGCTTTCTTT	CASRERAGTWNEAFF	TRBV7-9	.	medium-sized	TRBJ1-1
TGTGCCAGCAGCCAAGATCTACTCCGGGCCCAGTACTTC	CASSQDLLRAQYF	TRBV4-2	.	many	TRBJ2-5
TGTGCCAGCAGAAGAGGGACCGGCAACACCGGGGAGCTGTTTTTT	CASRRGTGNTGELFF	TRBV12-3/TRBV12-4	.	.	TRBJ2-2
TGCAGTGCTCGCCCTCAACGGGAGGGGGTTGGTCTATATGGCTACACCTTC	CSARPQREGVGLYGYTF	TRBV20-1	.	.	TRBJ1-2
TGTGCCACCAGCAGAGATCGGGGGGGCGGTGAGCAGTTCTTC	CATSRDRGGGEQFF	TRBV15	TRBD2	many	TRBJ2-1
TGCGCCAGCAGCTTGGGCATGGACACAGAAAAACTGTTTTTT	CASSLGMDTEKLFF	TRBV5-1	.	many	TRBJ1-4
TGCGCCAGCAGCTTTACGGCAGAAGAGACCCAGTACTTC	CASSFTAEETQYF	TRBV5-1	.	.	TRBJ2-5
TGTGCCAGCAGTTTTACGGAGTTGAATTCACCCCTCCACTTT	CASSFTELNSPLHF	TRBV12-3/TRBV12-4	.	many	TRBJ1-6
TGCAGCGCTAGCATCAGACAGGCGAACACTGAAGCTTTCTTT	CSASIRQANTEAFF	TRBV29-1	.	.	TRBJ1-1
TGTGCCAGCAGCCGGACTAGCGGGACGTTCACAGATACGCAGTATTTT	CASSRTSGTFTDTQYF	TRBV12-3/TRBV12-4	TRBD2	medium-sized	TRBJ2-3
TGCGCCAGCGGACTAGCGGGAGGATCCAATGAGCAGTTCTTC	CASGLAGGSNEQFF	TRBV10-2	TRBD2	many	TRBJ2-1
TGTGCCAGCAGCCCTAGCGGGGGGGCCCGTGAGACCCAGTACTTC	CASSPSGGARETQYF	TRBV7-8	TRBD2	medium-sized	TRBJ2-5
TGTGCCAGCATCTCAGGAGGGACAGGTGACTATGGCTACACCTTC	CASISGGTGDYGYTF	TRBV6-6	TRBD1	.	TRBJ1-2
TGCGCCAGCAGCGTGACAGGGGAATCCTACGAGCAGTACTTC	CASSVTGESYEQYF	TRBV11-2	TRBD1	.	TRBJ2-7
TGCGCCAGCAGCGGGGACCCTTCGGGGACAGGGGGTGAAGCTTTCTTT	CASSGDPSGTGGEAFF	TRBV5-1	TRBD1	.	TRBJ1-1
TGCGCCAGCTCACCCGCAGGGGTCGAAAGCAATCAGCCCCAGCATTTT	CASSPAGVESNQPQHF	TRBV23-1	.	.	TRBJ1-5
TGTGCCAGCAGCATAGGCGGGACTAGCGTGTACGAGCAGTACTTC	CASSIGGTSVYEQYF	TRBV7-9	TRBD2	.	TRBJ2-7
TGTGCCAGCAGTACGGGGCCTGGTAACACAGATACGCAGTATTTT	CASSTGPGNTDTQYF	TRBV19	.	many	TRBJ2-3
TGCAGTGCTGCAGCTCACAGTACACCTGAAGCTTTCTTT	CSAAAHSTPEAFF	TRBV20-1	.	many	TRBJ1-1
TGCAGTGCTAGACACCAATGGGGGGCCTCAAGCTCTGGAAACACCATATATTTT	CSARHQWGASSSGNTIYF	TRBV20-1	.	many	TRBJ1-3
TGTGCCAGCAGCGGGACAGGGAGACATGGCTACACCTTC	CASSGTGRHGYTF	TRBV2	TRBD1	many	TRBJ1-2
TGCGCCAGCAGCTTGGATGGGACGTTCTCCTACGAGCAGTACTTC	CASSLDGTFSYEQYF	TRBV5-1	.	.	TRBJ2-7
TGCAGCGTCCGGACAGGGTTCACAGATACGCAGTATTTT	CSVRTGFTDTQYF	TRBV29-1	TRBD1	many	TRBJ2-3
TGTGCCAGCAGCCAAGTCCACAGGGGTTCACCCCTCCACTTT	CASSQVHRGSPLHF	TRBV3-1	TRBD1	few	TRBJ1-6
TGTGCCAGCCGGGGAAGTGGGAGGGCCAATTTGTACGAGCAGTACTTC	CASRGSGRANLYEQYF	TRBV6-5	TRBD2	many	TRBJ2-7
TGCAGTGCTAGAGGGACCGATAGCAATCAGCCCCAGCATTTT	CSARGTDSNQPQHF	TRBV20-1	.	.	TRBJ1-5
TGTGCCAGCAGCGTTGGAAACGGGAGGCCCTACGAGCAGTACTTC	CASSVGNGRPYEQYF	TRBV9	TRBD2	many	TRBJ2-7
TGCGCCAGCAGAACTGAACCGAACACTGAAGCTTTCTTT	CASRTEPNTEAFF	TRBV5-1	.	many	TRBJ1-1
TGTGCCAGCAGTACACGGACAGGGGGCGGGGAGACCCAGTACTTC	CASSTRTGGGETQYF	TRBV6-5	TRBD1	many	TRBJ2-5
TGTGCCACCAGCAGAGAGTTGTGGCAGAACACCGGGGAGCTGTTTTTT	CATSRELWQNTGELFF	TRBV15	.	.	TRBJ2-2
TGCAGTGCTAGCCTGACTAGCCAAGAGACCCAGTACTTC	CSASLTSQETQYF	TRBV20-1	.	many	TRBJ2-5
TGTGCCAGCAGACCGGTCTTAACCGGCACTGAAGCTTTCTTT	CASRPVLTGTEAFF	TRBV7-8	.	many	TRBJ1-1